Presented here are 2 T cell receptor beta chains from one specimen sequenced in a study of blood T cell repertoires in COVID-19. Some clones are missing from TCRdb's copy, which holds only in-frame ones; the method was immunoSEQ multiplex PCR. The table has some 350,000 clones, about nine tenths seen once. Sequencing used peripheral blood. The receptors stem from a woman aged 45-59 years with COVID-19, enrolled during active disease.

This chain's CDR3 is CASSLPPKAGGSYNEQFF. As DNA, the CDR3 is TGTGCCAGCAGCTTACCCCCCAAGGCGGGAGGGAGCTACAATGAGCAGTTCTTC. The gene calls are TRBV5-4 and TRBJ2-1, with 9 bases fitting TRBD2. Germline V gene sequence: CDR1 SGHNT, CDR2 YYREEE (reference sequence). This CDR3 contains 18 residues. With 2 bases clipped from V and 3 bases from J, the junction kept 12 bases outside the gene matches.

The chain uses TRBV18 and TRBJ2-7; 10 bases are shared with TRBD1. Germline V gene data show CDR1 as KGHSH and CDR2 as LQKENI. V trimming: 3 bases; J trimming: 3 bases; junction bases outside the gene matches: 5. The CDR3 has 15 amino acids. CDR3 bases: TGTGCCAGCTCACCCTCGGGACAGGGGAGCTACGAGCAGTACTTC. Protein: CASSPSGQGSYEQYF.